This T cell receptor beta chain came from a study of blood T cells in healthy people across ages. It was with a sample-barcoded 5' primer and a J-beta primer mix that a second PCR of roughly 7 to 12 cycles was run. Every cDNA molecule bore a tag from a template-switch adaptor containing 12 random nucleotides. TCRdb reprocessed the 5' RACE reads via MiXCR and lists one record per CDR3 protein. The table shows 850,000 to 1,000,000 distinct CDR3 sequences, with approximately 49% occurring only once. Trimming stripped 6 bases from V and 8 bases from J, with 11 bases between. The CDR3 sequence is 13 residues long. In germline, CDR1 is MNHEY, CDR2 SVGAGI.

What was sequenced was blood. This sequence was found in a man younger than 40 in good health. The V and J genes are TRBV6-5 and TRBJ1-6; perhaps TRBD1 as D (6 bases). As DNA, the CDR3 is TGTGCCAGCAGGGGGGGGCTCGATTCACCCCTCCACTTT. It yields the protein CASRGGLDSPLHF.